This TCR beta chain was sequenced in a study of identifying expanded T cells in peripheral blood. Clones were sequenced by immunoSEQ multiplex PCR, and TCRdb holds only the in-frame ones, with some missing. The sample has some 97,000 clones, roughly 88% seen once; the top ten hold just over 5.5%. No infections or other immune events were documented during collection. Study conclusions and caveats: Technical replicates showed around 1.3 changed clones; approximately 2 weeks around 15; four weeks 19. Clone count variance between roughly 2-week samples rose with total template count.

To note about this clone: The antigen is unknown.

The CDR3 runs 15 residues. Germline V lookup: CDR1 SGHRS, CDR2 YFSETQ. V was pared by 3 bases and J by 4 bases, with 9 bases of the junction left unmatched. The V gene is TRBV5-1, the J gene TRBJ1-1; 7 bases align to TRBD1. Sequencing was done on a sample of blood. The sequence was obtained from a person aged 18 to 70 in good health. CDR3 region: CASSSRTGETTEAFF. The CDR3 DNA sequence: TGCGCCAGCAGCTCCCGGACAGGAGAGACCACTGAAGCTTTCTTT.